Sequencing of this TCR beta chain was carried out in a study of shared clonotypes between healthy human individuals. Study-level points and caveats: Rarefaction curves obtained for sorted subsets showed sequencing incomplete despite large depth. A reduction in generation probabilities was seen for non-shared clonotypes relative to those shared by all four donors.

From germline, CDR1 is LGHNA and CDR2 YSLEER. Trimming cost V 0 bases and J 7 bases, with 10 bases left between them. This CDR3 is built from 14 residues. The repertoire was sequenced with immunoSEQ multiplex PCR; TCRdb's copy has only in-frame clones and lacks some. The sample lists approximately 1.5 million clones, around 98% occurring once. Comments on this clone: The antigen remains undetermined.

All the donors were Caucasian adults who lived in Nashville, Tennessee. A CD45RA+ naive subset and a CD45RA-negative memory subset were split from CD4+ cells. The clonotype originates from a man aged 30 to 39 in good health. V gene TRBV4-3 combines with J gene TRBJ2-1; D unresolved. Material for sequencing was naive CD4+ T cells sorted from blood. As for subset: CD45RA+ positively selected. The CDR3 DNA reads TGCGCCAGCAGCCAAGATAACTTGGTAAATGAGCAGTTCTTC. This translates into CASSQDNLVNEQFF.